Detailed here is one T cell receptor beta chain. This record belongs to a study of human T cells and chemical hapten exposure. About the research overall: TCR yields differed between samples (mainly from small differences in pooled library volume).

This sample's time point: patch test 1, 2 weeks after DPC sensitization. Treatment of the sample: therapeutic diphenylcyclopropenone sensitization with weekly scalp DPC. Individual cDNA molecules in this library carried unique molecular identifiers. MiXCR, run by TCRdb on the RACE reads, gives a single entry per CDR3 protein. The sample consists of about 380,000 distinct CDR3 sequences, 4.8% of them appearing once. The CDR3 sequence is 13 residues long. Trimming took 2 bases from V and 5 from J, leaving 13 bases between them. Germline loops: CDR1 SQVTM, CDR2 ANQGSEA. The material was whole blood, obtained in connection with sensitization to the hapten diphenylcyclopropenone (DPC). The rearrangement uses TRBV29-1 and TRBJ2-7, with D perhaps given as TRBD1 or TRBD2 (5 bases each). This clonotype was obtained from a woman aged 50 to 65 with alopecia areata. Some clones in this sample may be carry-over from other donors' samples. DNA of the CDR3: TGCAGCGTTGAATATGGGACGGGGAACGAGCAGTACTTC. It is translated as CSVEYGTGNEQYF.